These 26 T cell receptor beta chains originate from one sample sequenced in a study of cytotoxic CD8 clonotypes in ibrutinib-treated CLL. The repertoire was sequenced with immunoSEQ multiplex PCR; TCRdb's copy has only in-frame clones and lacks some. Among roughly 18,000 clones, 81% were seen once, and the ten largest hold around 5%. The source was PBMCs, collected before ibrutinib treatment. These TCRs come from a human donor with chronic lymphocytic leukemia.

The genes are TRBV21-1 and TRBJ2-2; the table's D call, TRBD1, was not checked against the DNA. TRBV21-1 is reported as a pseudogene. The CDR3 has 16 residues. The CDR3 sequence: CASSKVTVANTGELFF. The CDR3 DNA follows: TGTGCCAGCAGCAAAGTGACAGTGGCTAACACCGGGGAGCTGTTTTTT.

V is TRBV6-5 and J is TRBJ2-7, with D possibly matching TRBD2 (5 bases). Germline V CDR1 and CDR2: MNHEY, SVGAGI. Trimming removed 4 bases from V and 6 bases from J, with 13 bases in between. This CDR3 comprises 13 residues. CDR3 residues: CASSSREGIEQYF. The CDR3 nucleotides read TGTGCCAGCAGTTCCCGGGAAGGGATCGAGCAGTACTTC.

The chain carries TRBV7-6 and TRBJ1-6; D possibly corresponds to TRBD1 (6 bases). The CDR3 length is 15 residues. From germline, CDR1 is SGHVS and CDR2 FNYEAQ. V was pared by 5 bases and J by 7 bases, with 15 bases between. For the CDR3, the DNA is TGTGCCAGCAGCACAAGACAGGCGGGGAATTCACCCCTCCACTTT. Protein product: CASSTRQAGNSPLHF.

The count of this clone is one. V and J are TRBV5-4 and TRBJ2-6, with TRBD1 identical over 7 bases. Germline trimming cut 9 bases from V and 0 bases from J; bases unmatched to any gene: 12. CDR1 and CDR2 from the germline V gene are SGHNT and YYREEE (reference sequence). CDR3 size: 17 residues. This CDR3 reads CAIYSDRTRSGANVLTF. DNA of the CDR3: TGTGCCATATACTCGGACAGGACTCGCTCTGGGGCCAACGTCCTGACTTTC.

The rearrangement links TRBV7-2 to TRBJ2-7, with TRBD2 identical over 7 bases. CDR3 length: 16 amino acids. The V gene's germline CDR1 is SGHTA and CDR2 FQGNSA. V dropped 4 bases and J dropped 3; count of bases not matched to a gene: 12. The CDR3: CASSSHRGGHSYEQYF. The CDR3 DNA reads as TGTGCCAGCAGCTCCCACCGCGGGGGTCATAGCTACGAGCAGTACTTC.

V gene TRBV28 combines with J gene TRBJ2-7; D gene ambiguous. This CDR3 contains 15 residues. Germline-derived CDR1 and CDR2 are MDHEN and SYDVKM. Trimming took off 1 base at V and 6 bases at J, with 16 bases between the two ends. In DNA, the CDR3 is TGTGCCAGCAGTTTATATAGTCGGGCAGCATTCGAGCAGTACTTC. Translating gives CASSLYSRAAFEQYF.

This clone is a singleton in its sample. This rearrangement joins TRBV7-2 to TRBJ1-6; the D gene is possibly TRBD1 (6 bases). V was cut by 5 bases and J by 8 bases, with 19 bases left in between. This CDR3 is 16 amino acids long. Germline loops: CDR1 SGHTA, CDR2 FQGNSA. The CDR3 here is CASSPRGVGAYSPLHF. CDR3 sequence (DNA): TGTGCCAGCAGCCCAAGAGGCGTGGGGGCATATTCACCCCTCCACTTT.

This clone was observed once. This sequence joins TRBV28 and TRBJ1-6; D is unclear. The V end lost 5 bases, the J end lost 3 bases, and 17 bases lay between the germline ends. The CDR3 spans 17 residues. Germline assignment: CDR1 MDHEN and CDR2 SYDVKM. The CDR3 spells CASSLPSGFRYNSPLHF. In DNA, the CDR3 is TGTGCCAGCAGTCTCCCATCAGGATTCCGCTATAATTCACCCCTCCACTTT.

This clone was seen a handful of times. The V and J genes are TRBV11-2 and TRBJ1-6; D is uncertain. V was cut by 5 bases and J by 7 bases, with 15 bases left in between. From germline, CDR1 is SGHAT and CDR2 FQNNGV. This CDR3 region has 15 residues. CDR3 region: CASSPSIDGNSPLHF. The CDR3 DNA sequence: TGTGCCAGCAGCCCCTCCATTGACGGGAATTCACCCCTCCACTTT.

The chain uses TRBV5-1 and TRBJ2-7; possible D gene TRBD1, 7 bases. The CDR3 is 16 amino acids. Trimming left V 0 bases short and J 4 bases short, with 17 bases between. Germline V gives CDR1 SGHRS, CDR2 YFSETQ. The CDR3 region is CASSLEGAPGAYEQYF. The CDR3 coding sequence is TGCGCCAGCAGCTTGGAGGGGGCCCCGGGGGCGTACGAGCAGTACTTC.

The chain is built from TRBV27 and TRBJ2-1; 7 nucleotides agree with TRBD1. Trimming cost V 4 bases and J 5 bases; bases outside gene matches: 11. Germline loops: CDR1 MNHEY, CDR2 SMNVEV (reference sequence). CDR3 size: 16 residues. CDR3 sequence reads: CASSSSWDSRDNEQFF. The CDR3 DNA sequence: TGTGCCAGCAGTTCCTCGTGGGACAGCAGAGACAATGAGCAGTTCTTC.

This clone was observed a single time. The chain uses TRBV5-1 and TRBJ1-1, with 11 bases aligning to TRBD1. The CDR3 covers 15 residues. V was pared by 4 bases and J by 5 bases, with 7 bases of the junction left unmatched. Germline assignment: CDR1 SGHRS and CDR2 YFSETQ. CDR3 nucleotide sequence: TGCGCCAGCAGCACTTCTGGACAGGGGGCTACTGAAGCTTTCTTT. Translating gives CASSTSGQGATEAFF.

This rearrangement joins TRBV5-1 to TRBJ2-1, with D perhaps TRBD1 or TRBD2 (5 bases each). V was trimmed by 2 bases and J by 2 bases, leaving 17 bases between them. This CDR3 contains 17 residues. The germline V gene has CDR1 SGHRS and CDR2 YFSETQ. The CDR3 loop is CASSFSGPGQTYNEQFF. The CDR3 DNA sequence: TGCGCCAGCAGCTTTTCCGGTCCGGGGCAAACCTACAATGAGCAGTTCTTC.

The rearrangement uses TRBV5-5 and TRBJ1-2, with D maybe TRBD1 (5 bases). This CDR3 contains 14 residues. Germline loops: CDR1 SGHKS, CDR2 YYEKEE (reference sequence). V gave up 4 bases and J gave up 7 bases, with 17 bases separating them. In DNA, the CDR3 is TGTGCCAGCAGCCCCCTAGGGAGCGGGACTGGCTACACCTTC. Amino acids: CASSPLGSGTGYTF.

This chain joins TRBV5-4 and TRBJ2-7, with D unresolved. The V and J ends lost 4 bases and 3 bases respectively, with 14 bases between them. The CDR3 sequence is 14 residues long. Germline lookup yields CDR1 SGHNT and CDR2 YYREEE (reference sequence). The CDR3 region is CASSQEKHHYEQYF. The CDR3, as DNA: TGTGCCAGCAGCCAAGAGAAGCACCACTACGAGCAGTACTTC.

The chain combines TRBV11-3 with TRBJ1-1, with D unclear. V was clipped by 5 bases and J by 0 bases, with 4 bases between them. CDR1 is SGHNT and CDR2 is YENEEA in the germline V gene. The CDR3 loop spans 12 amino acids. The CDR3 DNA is TGTGCCAGCAGCCCGATGAACACTGAAGCTTTCTTT. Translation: CASSPMNTEAFF.

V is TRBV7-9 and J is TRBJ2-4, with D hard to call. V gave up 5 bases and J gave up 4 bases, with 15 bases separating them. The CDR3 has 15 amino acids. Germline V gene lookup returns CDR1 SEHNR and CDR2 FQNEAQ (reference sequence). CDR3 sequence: CASSTYRASKNIQYF. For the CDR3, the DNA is TGTGCCAGCAGCACTTACAGAGCCTCTAAAAACATTCAGTACTTC.

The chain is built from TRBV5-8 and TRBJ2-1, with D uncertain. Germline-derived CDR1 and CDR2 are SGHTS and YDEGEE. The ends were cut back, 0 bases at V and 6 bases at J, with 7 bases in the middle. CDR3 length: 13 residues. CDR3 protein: CASSLGVSNEQFF. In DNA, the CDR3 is TGTGCCAGCAGCTTGGGGGTCAGCAATGAGCAGTTCTTC.

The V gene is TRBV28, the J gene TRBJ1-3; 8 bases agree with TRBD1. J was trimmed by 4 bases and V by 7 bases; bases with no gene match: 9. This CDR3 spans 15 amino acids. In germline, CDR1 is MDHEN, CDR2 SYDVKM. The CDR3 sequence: CASTPDRAGGNTIYF. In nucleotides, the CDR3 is TGTGCCAGCACCCCGGACAGGGCGGGAGGAAACACCATATATTTT.

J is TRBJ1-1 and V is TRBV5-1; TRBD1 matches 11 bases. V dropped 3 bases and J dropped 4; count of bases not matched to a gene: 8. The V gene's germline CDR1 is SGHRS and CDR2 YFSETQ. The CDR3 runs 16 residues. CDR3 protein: CASSYRDRGLGTEAFF. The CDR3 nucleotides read TGCGCCAGCAGCTACCGGGACAGGGGGTTGGGCACTGAAGCTTTCTTT.

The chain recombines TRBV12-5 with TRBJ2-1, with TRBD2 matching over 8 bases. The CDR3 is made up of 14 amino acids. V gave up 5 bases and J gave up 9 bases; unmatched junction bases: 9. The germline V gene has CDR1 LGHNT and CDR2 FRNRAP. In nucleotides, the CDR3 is TGTGCTAGTGGTACCGGGACTAGAATAATTGAGCAGTTCTTC. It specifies CASGTGTRIIEQFF.

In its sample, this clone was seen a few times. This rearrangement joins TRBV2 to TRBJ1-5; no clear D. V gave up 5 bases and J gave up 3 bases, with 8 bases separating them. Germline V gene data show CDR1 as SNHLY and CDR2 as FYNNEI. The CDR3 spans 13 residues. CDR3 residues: CASSKGINQPQHF. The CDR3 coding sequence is TGTGCCAGCAGTAAGGGCATCAATCAGCCCCAGCATTTT.

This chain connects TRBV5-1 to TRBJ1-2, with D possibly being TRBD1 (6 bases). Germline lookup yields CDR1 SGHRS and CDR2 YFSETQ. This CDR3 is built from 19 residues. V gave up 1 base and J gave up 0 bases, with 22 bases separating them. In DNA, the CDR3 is TGCGCCAGCAGCTTGTGGCCCTACAGGGAGGGTTTCACTAACTATGGCTACACCTTC. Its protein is CASSLWPYREGFTNYGYTF.

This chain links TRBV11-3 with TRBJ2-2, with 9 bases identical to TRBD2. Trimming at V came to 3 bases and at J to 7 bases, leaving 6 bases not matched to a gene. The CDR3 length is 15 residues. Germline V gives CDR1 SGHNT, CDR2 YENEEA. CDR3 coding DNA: TGTGCCAGCAGCTTTGAGCGGGGGGTCGGCGGGGAGCTGTTTTTT. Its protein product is CASSFERGVGGELFF.

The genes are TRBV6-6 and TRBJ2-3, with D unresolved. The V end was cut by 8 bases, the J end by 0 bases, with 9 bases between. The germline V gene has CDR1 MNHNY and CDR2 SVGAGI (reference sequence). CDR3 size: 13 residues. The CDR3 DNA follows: TGTGCCAGCGCGGCTGCTAGCACAGATACGCAGTATTTT. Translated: CASAAASTDTQYF.

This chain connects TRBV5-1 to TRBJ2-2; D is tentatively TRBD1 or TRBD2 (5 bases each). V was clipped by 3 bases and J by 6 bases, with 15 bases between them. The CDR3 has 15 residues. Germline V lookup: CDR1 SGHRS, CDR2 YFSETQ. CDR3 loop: CASSYTGTSAGELFF. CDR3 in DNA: TGCGCCAGCAGCTATACCGGGACCTCTGCCGGGGAGCTGTTTTTT.